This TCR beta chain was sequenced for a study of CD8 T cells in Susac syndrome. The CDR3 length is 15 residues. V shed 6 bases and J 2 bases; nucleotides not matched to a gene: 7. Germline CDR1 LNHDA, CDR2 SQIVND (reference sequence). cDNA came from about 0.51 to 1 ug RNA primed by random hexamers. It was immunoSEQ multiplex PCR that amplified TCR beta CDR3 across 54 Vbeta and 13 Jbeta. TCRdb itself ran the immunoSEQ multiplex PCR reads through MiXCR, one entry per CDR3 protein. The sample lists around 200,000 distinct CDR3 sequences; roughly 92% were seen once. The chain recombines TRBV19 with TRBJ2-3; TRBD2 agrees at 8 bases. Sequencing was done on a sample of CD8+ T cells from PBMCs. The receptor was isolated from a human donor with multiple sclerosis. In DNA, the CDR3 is TGTGCCAGTAGCGAACGGGAGGGCCTCACAGATACGCAGTATTTT. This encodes CASSEREGLTDTQYF.